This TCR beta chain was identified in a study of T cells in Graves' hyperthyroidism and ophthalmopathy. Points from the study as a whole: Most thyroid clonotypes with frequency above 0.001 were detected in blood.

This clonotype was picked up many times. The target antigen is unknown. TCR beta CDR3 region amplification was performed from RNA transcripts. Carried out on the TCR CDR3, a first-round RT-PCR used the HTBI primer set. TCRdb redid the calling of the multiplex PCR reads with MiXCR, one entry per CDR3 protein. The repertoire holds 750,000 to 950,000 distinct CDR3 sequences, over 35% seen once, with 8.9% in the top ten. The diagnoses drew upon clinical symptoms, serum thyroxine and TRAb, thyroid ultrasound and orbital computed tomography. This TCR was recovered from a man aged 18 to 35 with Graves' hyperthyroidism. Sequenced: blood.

The chain's CDR3 is CASSLDRDGANVLTF. The CDR3 DNA reads TGTGCCAGCAGCCTTGACAGGGATGGGGCCAACGTCCTGACTTTC. This rearrangement joins TRBV6-5 to TRBJ2-6, with 7 bases matching TRBD1. Trimming removed 6 bases from V and 3 bases from J; junction bases left unmatched: 5. This CDR3 has 15 residues. CDR1 is MNHEY and CDR2 is SVGAGI in the germline V gene.